Below, one T cell receptor beta chain is given with its context. Its specificity is not known. One end of the junction varies from germline; a read error may be responsible. Germline DNA was also extracted, while the blood RNA originated from unsorted whole blood. The CDR3 runs to 13 residues. CDR1 MNHEY and CDR2 SVGEGT come from the germline V gene. This entry comes from a study of tumor-infiltrating lymphocytes in primary liver carcinoma. Study at large: There were roughly 3.5 to 7.5 million productive TCRbeta reads per sample, a yield similar across tissue types.

With a constant-region primer, TCR beta cDNA was made from approximately 520 ng of total RNA. What produced the TCR beta libraries was three nested multiplex PCR rounds using slightly modified ARM-PCR. In the first two PCR rounds, TRBV1-TRBV30 forward primers were paired with a C-beta reverse primer, and each round lasted 10 cycles. Each CDR3 protein gets one entry after TCRdb re-called the multiplex PCR reads with MiXCR. The table lists 180,000 or so distinct CDR3 sequences, approximately 60% of them singletons. Study-level findings and limits: Tumor specimens were characterized by a significantly higher top-250-clone fraction than blood (p = 0.039).

The chain carries TRBV6-2 or TRBV6-3 and TRBJ2-1; D might be TRBD1 (6 bases). This receptor was obtained from a man in his forties with primary liver carcinoma and hepatitis B virus infection. The sequencing input was peripheral blood. The CDR3 loop is CASSWTEYSEQFF. In DNA, the CDR3 is TGTGCCAGCAGCTGGACAGAATACAGTGAGCAGTTCTTC.